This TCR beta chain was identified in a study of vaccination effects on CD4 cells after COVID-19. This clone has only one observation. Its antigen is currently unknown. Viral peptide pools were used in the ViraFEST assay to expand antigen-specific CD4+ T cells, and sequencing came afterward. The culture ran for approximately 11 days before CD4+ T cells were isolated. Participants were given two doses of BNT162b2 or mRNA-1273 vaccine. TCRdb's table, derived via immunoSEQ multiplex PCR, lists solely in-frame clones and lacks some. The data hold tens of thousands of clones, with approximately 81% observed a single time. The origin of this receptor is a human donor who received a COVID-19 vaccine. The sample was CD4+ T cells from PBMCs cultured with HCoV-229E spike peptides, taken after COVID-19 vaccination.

The CDR3 is CASSDRGRANYGYTF. The CDR3, as DNA: TGTGCCAGTAGTGACAGGGGGCGAGCTAACTATGGCTACACCTTC. The genes are TRBV19 and TRBJ1-2; TRBD1 aligns across 10 bases. Germline trimming cut 5 bases from V and 0 bases from J; bases unmatched to any gene: 3. This CDR3 is built from 15 residues. Germline V gives CDR1 LNHDA, CDR2 SQIVND (reference sequence).